The 4 T cell receptor beta chains presented below share a single source sample, sequenced in a study of control samples from healthy donors and cancer patients. Here immunoSEQ multiplex PCR was the method, and the copy in TCRdb shows in-frame clones only, minus some. The table has 10,000 to 15,000 clones, roughly 90% seen once. The sequenced sample was formalin-fixed, paraffin-embedded tissue. All receptors derive from a male donor with melanoma.

The J gene is TRBJ1-3, the V gene TRBV19; D gene unclear. Between the trimmed V and J ends, which lost 9 bases and 1 base, there was a span of 13 bases. The germline CDR1 and CDR2 sequences are LNHDA and SQIVND (reference sequence). This CDR3 spans 14 amino acids. CDR3 sequence reads: CASKQRISGNTIYF. The DNA for the CDR3 is TGTGCCAGCAAACAGAGAATTTCTGGAAACACCATATATTTT.

The count of this clone is one. The J gene is TRBJ2-3, the V gene TRBV7-9; D is possibly TRBD1 (5 bases). Germline CDR1 reads SEHNR; CDR2 reads FQNEAQ (reference sequence). This CDR3 spans 13 amino acids. In nucleotides, the CDR3 is TGTGCACTCTATGATGGGGCACAGGATACGCAGTATTTT. The encoded protein is CALYDGAQDTQYF.

This chain connects TRBV28 to TRBJ1-5; tentatively, D is TRBD1 (6 bases). Deletions cut 5 bases from V and 5 bases from J, with 10 bases between. CDR3 length: 13 residues. CDR1 and CDR2 from the germline V gene are MDHEN and SYDVKM. DNA of the CDR3: TGTGCCAGCAGTCCCTACAGGGATCAGCCCCAGCATTTT. This translates into CASSPYRDQPQHF. The whole variable domain, remainder taken from reference TRBV28 and TRBJ1-5, is DVKVTQSSRYLVKRTGEKVFLECVQDMDHENMFWYRQDPGLGLRLIYFSYDVKMKEKGDIPEGYSVSREKKERFSLILESASTNQTSMYLCASSPYRDQPQHFGDGTRLSIL.

This chain links TRBV9 with TRBJ2-5; 8 positions match TRBD1. Trimming took 4 bases from V and 2 from J; bases not matched to a gene: 10. There are 16 residues in the CDR3. Germline loops: CDR1 SGDLS, CDR2 YYNGEE. The chain's CDR3 is CASSPRDRYQQETQYF. The CDR3 nucleotides read TGTGCCAGCAGCCCCAGGGACAGGTATCAACAAGAGACCCAGTACTTC.